This paragraph reports one T cell receptor beta chain. Its matching antigen is unknown. The sample originates from a study of OX40 agonist ivuxolimab in advanced cancers. General study points: On average, CD8+ T cells showed a greater number of expanded clones than CD4+.

The CDR3 loop spans 12 amino acids. CDR1 and CDR2 from the germline V gene are ENHRY and SYGVKD. Trimming removed 8 bases from V and 3 bases from J, with 11 bases in between. Assay used: immunoSEQ multiplex PCR; TCRdb lists only in-frame clones, some missing. The sample has 73,000 or so clones; approximately 86% are singletons. This TCR was sampled from an adult with an advanced solid tumor such as melanoma, head and neck, liver or kidney cancer. The source was CD4+ or CD8+ T cells sorted from blood, collected in a trial of the OX40 agonist ivuxolimab. The V call is TRBV10-3, the J call TRBJ2-7, with D possibly being TRBD1 or TRBD2 (5 bases each). The CDR3 protein is CAIQGEGYEQYF. CDR3 sequence (DNA): TGTGCCATCCAGGGAGAGGGCTACGAGCAGTACTTC.